Many counts were recorded for the clone carrying this T cell receptor beta chain. Its antigen is as yet unknown. A single record per CDR3 protein comes from TCRdb applying MiXCR to the reads. Among around 800,000 distinct CDR3 sequences listed, about 30% were seen once. This sample was included in a study of T cell repertoires in cytomegalovirus infection. Background on the study: Used in the study were CMV epitopes, some recently identified and HLA-C-restricted, others well-studied and HLA-B-restricted. CMV infection plus the matching HLA type was flagged by public TCR beta signatures.

The V gene's germline CDR1 is MDHEN and CDR2 SYDVKM. This CDR3 comprises 14 residues. Trimming took off 5 bases at V and 10 bases at J, with 15 bases between the two ends. Study conclusions and caveats: The cumulative frequency of public TCR beta families distinguished individuals who carried CMV together with the relevant HLA. In two of eight donors, the top clonotype was HLA-C-restricted CMV-specific.

Sequences were derived from cultured CD8+ T cells from PBMCs, sampled from culture after CMV antigen stimulation. The chain uses TRBV28 and TRBJ1-6; D is perhaps TRBD1 (5 bases). The TCR sequence derives from a human donor in good health (CMV status not recorded). Some clones in this sample may be carry-over from other donors' samples. DNA for the CDR3: TGTGCCAGCAGTCCAACAGGTTTAGGGTCACCCCTCCACTTT. This gives the protein CASSPTGLGSPLHF. The full variable domain, rest sourced from reference TRBV28 and TRBJ1-6, is DVKVTQSSRYLVKRTGEKVFLECVQDMDHENMFWYRQDPGLGLRLIYFSYDVKMKEKGDIPEGYSVSREKKERFSLILESASTNQTSMYLCASSPTGLGSPLHFGNGTRLTVT.